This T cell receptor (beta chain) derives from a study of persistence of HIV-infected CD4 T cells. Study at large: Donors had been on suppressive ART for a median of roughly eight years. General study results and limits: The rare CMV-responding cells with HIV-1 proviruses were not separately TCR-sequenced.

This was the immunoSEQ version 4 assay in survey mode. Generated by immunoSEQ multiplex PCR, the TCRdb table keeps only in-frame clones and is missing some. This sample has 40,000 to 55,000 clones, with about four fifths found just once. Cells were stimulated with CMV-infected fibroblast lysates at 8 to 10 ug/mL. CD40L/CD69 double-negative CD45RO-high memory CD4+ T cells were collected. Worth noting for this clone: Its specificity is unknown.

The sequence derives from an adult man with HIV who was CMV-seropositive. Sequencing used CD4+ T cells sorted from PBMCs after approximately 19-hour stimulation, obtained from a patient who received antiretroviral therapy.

CDR3 sequence (DNA): TGTGCCAGCACCGAGGGAACTGTAGGGTCACCCCTCCACTTT. It is translated as CASTEGTVGSPLHF. The chain joins TRBV2 to TRBJ1-6; D ambiguous. Trimming removed 7 bases at V and 10 bases at J, with 17 bases between. Germline V gives CDR1 SNHLY, CDR2 FYNNEI. The length of the CDR3 is 14 residues.